The text below deals with one T cell receptor (beta chain). Here immunoSEQ multiplex PCR was the method, and the copy in TCRdb shows in-frame clones only, minus some. The sample has around 100,000 clones, approximately 90% seen once; the top ten hold about 0.75%. The source of the sample is a study of T cell changes during pregnancy in multiple sclerosis. Trimming removed 3 bases from V and 5 bases from J; junction bases left unmatched: 5. CDR1 and CDR2 from the germline V gene are LNHNV and YYDKDF (reference sequence). This CDR3 is 14 amino acids long. This TCR came from a female donor in good health, enrolled as a control in a pregnancy study. This specimen was peripheral blood, taken in the second trimester of pregnancy. This rearrangement joins TRBV15 to TRBJ2-7; 9 bases align to TRBD1. CDR3 sequence: CATSSGTGRNEQYF. The CDR3 DNA reads TGTGCCACCAGCAGTGGGACAGGGAGGAACGAGCAGTACTTC.